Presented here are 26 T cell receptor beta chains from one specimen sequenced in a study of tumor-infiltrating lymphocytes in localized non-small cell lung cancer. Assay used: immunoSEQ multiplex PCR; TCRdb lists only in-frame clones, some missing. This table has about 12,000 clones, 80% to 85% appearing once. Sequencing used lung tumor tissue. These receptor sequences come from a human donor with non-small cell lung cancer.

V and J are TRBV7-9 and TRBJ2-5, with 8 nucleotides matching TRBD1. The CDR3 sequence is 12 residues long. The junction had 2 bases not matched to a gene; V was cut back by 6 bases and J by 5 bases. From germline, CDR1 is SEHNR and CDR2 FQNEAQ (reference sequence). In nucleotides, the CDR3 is TGTGCCAGCAGGACAGGGGATGAGACCCAGTACTTC. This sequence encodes CASRTGDETQYF. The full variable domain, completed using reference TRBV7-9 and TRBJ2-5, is DTGVSQNPRHKITKRGQNVTFRCDPISEHNRLYWYRQTLGQGPEFLTYFQNEAQLEKSRLLSDRFSAERPKGSFSTLEIQRTEQGDSAMYLCASRTGDETQYFGPGTRLLVL.

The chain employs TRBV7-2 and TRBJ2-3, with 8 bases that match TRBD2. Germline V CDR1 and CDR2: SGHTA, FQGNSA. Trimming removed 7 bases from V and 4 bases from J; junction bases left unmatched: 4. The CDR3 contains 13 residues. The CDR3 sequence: CASTSGGPDTQYF. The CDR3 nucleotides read TGTGCCAGCACATCGGGAGGGCCAGATACGCAGTATTTT. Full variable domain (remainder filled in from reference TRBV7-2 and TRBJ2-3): GAGVSQSPSNKVTEKGKDVELRCDPISGHTALYWYRQSLGQGLEFLIYFQGNSAPDKSGLPSDRFSAERTGGSVSTLTIQRTQQEDSAVYLCASTSGGPDTQYFGPGTRLTVL.

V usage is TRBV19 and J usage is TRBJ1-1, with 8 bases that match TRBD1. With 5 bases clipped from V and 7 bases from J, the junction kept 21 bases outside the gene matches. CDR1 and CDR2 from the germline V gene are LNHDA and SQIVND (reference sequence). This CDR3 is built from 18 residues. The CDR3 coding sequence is TGTGCCAGTAGTCCTAGTGCCATTCGACAGGGGAAGGGAGGTGAAGCTTTCTTT. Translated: CASSPSAIRQGKGGEAFF. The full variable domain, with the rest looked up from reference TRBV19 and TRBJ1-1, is DGGITQSPKYLFRKEGQNVTLSCEQNLNHDAMYWYRQDPGQGLRLIYYSQIVNDFQKGDIAEGYSVSREKKESFPLTVTSAQKNPTAFYLCASSPSAIRQGKGGEAFFGQGTRLTVV.

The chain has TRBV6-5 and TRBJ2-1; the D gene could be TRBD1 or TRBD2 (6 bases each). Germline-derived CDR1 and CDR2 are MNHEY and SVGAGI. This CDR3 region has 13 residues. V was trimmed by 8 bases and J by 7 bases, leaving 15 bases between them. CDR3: CASSPGAWNEQFF. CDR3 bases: TGTGCCAGCTCCCCGGGGGCATGGAATGAGCAGTTCTTC.

CDR3 region: CASSSRVPPGNTIYF. CDR3 bases: TGTGCCAGTAGTTCGCGCGTACCACCTGGAAACACCATATATTTT. V gene TRBV19 combines with J gene TRBJ1-3; D is unresolved. Per the germline V gene, CDR1 is LNHDA and CDR2 is SQIVND (reference sequence). Between the trimmed V and J ends, which lost 5 bases and 2 bases, there was a span of 13 bases. This CDR3 comprises 15 residues.

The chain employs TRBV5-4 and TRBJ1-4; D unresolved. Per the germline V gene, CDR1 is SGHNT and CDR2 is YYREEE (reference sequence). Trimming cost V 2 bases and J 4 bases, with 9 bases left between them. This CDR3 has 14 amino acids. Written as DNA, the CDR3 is TGTGCCAGCAGCTTAAGTGGGGTTAATGAAAAACTGTTTTTT. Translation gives CASSLSGVNEKLFF.

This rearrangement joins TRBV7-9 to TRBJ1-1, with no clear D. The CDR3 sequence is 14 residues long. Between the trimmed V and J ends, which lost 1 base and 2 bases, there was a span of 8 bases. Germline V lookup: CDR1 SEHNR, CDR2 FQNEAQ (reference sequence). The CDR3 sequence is CASSLGIGNTEAFF. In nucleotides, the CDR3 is TGTGCCAGCAGCTTAGGGATAGGTAACACTGAAGCTTTCTTT. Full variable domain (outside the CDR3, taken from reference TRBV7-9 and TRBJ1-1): DTGVSQNPRHKITKRGQNVTFRCDPISEHNRLYWYRQTLGQGPEFLTYFQNEAQLEKSRLLSDRFSAERPKGSFSTLEIQRTEQGDSAMYLCASSLGIGNTEAFFGQGTRLTVV.

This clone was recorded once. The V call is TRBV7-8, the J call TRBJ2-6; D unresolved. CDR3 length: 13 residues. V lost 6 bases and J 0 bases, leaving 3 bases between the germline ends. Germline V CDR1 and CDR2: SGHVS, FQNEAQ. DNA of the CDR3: TGTGCCAGCAGGGGCTCTGGGGCCAACGTCCTGACTTTC. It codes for CASRGSGANVLTF.

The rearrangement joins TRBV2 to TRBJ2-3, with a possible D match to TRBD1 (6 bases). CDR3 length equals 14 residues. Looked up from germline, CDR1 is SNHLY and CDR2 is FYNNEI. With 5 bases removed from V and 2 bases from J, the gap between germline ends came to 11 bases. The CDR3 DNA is TGTGCCAGCAGTTTTGGACAGCTCACAGATACGCAGTATTTT. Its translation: CASSFGQLTDTQYF.

The CDR3 here is CASSYRGNQPQHF. The CDR3 DNA reads TGTGCCAGCAGCTACAGGGGCAATCAGCCCCAGCATTTT. J is TRBJ1-5 and V is TRBV7-2; TRBD1 is a possible D gene (6 bases). CDR1 SGHTA and CDR2 FQGNSA come from the germline V gene. This CDR3 spans 13 amino acids. Trimming cost V 4 bases and J 2 bases, with 6 bases left between them.

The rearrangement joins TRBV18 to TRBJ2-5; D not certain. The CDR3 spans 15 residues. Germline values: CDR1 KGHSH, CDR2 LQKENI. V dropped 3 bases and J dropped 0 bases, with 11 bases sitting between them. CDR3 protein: CASSPLSSDQETQYF. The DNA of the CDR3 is TGTGCCAGCTCACCCCTCTCGAGTGACCAAGAGACCCAGTACTTC.

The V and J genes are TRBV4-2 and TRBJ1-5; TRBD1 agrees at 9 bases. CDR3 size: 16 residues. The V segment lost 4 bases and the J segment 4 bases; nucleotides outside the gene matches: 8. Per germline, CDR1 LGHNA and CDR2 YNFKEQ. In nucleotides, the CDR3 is TGTGCCAGCAGCCTTAACGCGGGGACAGGGAATCAGCCCCAGCATTTT. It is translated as CASSLNAGTGNQPQHF.

The CDR3 DNA sequence: TGTGCCAGCAGTCAAGACACTCTCAGCACAGATACGCAGTATTTT. Residues: CASSQDTLSTDTQYF. The chain has TRBV6-5 and TRBJ2-3; D uncertain. Germline V gives CDR1 MNHEY, CDR2 SVGAGI. The germline V and J ends were trimmed by 5 bases and 0 bases, with 12 bases remaining between them. The CDR3 loop spans 15 amino acids.

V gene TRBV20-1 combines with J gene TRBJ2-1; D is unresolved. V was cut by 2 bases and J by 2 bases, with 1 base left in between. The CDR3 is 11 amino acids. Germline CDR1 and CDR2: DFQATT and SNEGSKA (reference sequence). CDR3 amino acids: CSARTYNEQFF. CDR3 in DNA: TGCAGTGCTAGAACCTACAATGAGCAGTTCTTC.

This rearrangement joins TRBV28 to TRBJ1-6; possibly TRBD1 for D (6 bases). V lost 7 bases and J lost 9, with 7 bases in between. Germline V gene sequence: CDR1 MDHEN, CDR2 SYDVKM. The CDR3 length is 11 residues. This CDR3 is CASTGASPLHF. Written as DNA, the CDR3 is TGTGCCAGCACAGGGGCTTCACCCCTCCACTTT.

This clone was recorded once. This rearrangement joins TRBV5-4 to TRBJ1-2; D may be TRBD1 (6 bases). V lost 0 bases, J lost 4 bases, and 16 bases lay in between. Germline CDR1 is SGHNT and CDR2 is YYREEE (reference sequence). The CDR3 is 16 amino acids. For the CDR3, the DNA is TGTGCCAGCAGCTTGGACAGGGACCGTTCGGTCTATGGCTACACCTTC. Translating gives CASSLDRDRSVYGYTF.

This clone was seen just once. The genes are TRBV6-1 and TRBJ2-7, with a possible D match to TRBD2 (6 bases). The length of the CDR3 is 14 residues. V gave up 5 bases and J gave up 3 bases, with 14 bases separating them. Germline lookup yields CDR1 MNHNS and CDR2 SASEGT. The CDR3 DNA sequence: TGTGCCAGCAGTCCGGGACTTCCCGGCTACGAGCAGTACTTC. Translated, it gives CASSPGLPGYEQYF.

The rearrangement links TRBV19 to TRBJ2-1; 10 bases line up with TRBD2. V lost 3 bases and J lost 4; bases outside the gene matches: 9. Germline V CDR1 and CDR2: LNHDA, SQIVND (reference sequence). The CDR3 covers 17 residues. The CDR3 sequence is CASSIGKSGGVYNEQFF. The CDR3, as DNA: TGTGCCAGTAGTATCGGGAAGAGCGGGGGGGTATACAATGAGCAGTTCTTC.

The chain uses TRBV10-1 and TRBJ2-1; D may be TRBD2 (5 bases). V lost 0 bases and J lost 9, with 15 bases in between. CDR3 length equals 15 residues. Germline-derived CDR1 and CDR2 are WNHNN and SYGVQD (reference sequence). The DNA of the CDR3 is TGCGCCAGCAGTGAGTCGAGGTCGGGGTACGGTGAGCAGTTCTTC. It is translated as CASSESRSGYGEQFF.

DNA of the CDR3: TGTGCCATCAGTGCGGGACAGGGGGAACAGCCCCAGCATTTT. Amino acids: CAISAGQGEQPQHF. The chain is built from TRBV10-3 and TRBJ1-5, with 11 bases that match TRBD1. The CDR3 has 14 residues. The junction had 3 bases not matched to a gene; V was cut back by 4 bases and J by 7 bases. Germline V gene data show CDR1 as ENHRY and CDR2 as SYGVKD.

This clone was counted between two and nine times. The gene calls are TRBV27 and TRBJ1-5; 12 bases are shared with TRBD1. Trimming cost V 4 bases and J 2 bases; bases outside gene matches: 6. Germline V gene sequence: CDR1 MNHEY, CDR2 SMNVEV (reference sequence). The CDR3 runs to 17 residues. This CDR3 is CASSYGTGGGGNQPQHF. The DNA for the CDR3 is TGTGCCAGCAGTTATGGGACAGGGGGCGGTGGCAATCAGCCCCAGCATTTT.

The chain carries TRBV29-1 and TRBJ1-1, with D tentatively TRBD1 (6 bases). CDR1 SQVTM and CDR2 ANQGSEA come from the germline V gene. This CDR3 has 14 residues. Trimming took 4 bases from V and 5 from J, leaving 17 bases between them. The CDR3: CSVAGGRGRTEAFF. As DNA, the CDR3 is TGCAGCGTTGCTGGCGGGAGGGGGAGAACTGAAGCTTTCTTT.

The CDR3 protein is CASSLWTGHFNEQFF. CDR3 nucleotides: TGTGCCAGCAGCTTGTGGACAGGGCATTTCAATGAGCAGTTCTTC. This rearrangement joins TRBV5-6 to TRBJ2-1; 8 nucleotides match TRBD1. The CDR3 contains 15 residues. J was trimmed by 6 bases and V by 1 base; bases with no gene match: 6. Germline CDR1 reads SGHDT; CDR2 reads YYEEEE. The variable domain in full, completed from reference TRBV5-6 and TRBJ2-1, reads DAGVTQSPTHLIKTRGQQVTLRCSPKSGHDTVSWYQQALGQGPQFIFQYYEEEERQRGNFPDRFSGHQFPNYSSELNVNALLLGDSALYLCASSLWTGHFNEQFFGPGTRLTVL.

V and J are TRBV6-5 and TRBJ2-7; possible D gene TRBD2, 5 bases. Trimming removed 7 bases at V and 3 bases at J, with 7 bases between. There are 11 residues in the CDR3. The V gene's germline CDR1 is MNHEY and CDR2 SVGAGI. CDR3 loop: CASMGDYEQYF. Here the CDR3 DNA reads TGTGCCAGCATGGGAGACTACGAGCAGTACTTC.

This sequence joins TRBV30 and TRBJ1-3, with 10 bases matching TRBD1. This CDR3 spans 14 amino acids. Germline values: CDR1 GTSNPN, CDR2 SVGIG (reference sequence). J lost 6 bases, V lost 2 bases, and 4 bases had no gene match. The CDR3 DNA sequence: TGTGCCTGGAGTACGGGACAGGGGCCAAACACCATATATTTT. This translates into CAWSTGQGPNTIYF. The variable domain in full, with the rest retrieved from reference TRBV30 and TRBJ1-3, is SQTIHQWPATLVQPVGSPLSLECTVEGTSNPNLYWYRQAAGRGLQLLFYSVGIGQISSEVPQNLSASRPQDRQFILSSKKLLLSDSGFYLCAWSTGQGPNTIYFGEGSWLTVV.

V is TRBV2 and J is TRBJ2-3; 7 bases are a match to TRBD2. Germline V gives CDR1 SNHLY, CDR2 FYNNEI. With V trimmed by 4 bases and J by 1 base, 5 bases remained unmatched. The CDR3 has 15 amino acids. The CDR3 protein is CASSVETSRTDTQYF. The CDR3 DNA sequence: TGTGCCAGCAGTGTGGAGACTAGCCGCACAGATACGCAGTATTTT.